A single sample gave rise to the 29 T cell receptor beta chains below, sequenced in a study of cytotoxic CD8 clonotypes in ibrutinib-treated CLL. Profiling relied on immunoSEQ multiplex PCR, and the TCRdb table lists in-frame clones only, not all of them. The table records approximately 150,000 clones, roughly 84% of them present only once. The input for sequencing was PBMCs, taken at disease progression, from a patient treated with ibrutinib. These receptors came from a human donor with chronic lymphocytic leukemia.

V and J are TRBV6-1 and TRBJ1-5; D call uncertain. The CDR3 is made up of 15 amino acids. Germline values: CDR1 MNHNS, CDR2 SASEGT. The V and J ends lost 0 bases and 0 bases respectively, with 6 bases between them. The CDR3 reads CASSEARISNQPQHF. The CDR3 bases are TGTGCCAGCAGTGAAGCAAGGATTAGCAATCAGCCCCAGCATTTT.

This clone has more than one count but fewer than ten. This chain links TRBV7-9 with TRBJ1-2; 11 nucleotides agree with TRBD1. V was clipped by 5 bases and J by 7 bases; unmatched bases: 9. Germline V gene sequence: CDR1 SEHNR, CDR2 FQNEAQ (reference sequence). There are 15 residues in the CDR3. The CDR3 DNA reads TGTGCCAGCAGCCCCAAAGGACAGGGGGCTTCTGGCTACACCTTC. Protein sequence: CASSPKGQGASGYTF.

The chain's CDR3 is CASSDGARQMNTEAFF. CDR3 nucleotides: TGCGCCAGCAGTGATGGGGCTAGGCAGATGAACACTGAAGCTTTCTTT. The chain uses TRBV5-1 and TRBJ1-1, with a tentative D call TRBD1 (5 bases). The CDR3 extends over 16 amino acids. V lost 5 bases to trimming and J lost 0 bases, with 17 bases between them. From germline, CDR1 is SGHRS and CDR2 YFSETQ.

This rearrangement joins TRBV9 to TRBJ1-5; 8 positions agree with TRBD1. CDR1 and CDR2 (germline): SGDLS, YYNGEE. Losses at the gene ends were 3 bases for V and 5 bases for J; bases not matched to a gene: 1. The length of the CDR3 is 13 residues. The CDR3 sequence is CASSATGDQPQHF. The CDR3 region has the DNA TGTGCCAGCAGCGCGACAGGGGATCAGCCCCAGCATTTT.

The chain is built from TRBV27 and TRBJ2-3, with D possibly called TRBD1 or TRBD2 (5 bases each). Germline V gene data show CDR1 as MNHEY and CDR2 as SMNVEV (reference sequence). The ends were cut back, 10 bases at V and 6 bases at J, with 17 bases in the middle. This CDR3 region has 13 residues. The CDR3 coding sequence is TGTGCCACCAGGGAGTGGCAGGCGGATACGCAGTATTTT. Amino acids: CATREWQADTQYF.

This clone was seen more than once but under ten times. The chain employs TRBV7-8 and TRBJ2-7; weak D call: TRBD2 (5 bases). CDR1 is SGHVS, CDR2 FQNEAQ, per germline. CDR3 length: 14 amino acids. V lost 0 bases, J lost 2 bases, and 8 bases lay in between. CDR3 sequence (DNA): TGTGCCAGCAGCTTAGCGGGAGAACCCTACGAGCAGTACTTC. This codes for CASSLAGEPYEQYF. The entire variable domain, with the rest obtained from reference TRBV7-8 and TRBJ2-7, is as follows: GAGVSQSPRYKVAKRGQDVALRCDPISGHVSLFWYQQALGQGPEFLTYFQNEAQLDKSGLPSDRFFAERPEGSVSTLKIQRTQQEDSAVYLCASSLAGEPYEQYFGPGTRLTVT.

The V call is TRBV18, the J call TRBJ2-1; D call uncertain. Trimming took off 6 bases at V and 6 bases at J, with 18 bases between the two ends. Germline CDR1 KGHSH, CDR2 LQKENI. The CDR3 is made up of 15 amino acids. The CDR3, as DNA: TGTGCCAGCTCCCCCAACCTGGGCCTATTCAATGAGCAGTTCTTC. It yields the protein CASSPNLGLFNEQFF.

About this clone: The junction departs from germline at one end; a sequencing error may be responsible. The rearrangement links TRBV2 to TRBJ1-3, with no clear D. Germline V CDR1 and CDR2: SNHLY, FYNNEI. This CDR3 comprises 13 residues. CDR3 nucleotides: TGTGCCAGCAGTGAAGAGTGGGGAAGCACCATATATTTT. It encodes CASSEEWGSTIYF. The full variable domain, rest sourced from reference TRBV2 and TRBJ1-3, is EPEVTQTPSHQVTQMGQEVILRCVPISNHLYFYWYRQILGQKVEFLVSFYNNEISEKSEIFDDQFSVERPDGSNFTLKIRSTKLEDSAMYFCASSEEWGSTIYFGEGSWLTVV.

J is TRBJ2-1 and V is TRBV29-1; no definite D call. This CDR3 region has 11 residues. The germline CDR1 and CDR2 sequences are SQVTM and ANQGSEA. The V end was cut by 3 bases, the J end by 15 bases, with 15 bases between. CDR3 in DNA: TGCAGCGTTGACTTCGGGTTTGGACGGTTCTTC. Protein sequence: CSVDFGFGRFF.

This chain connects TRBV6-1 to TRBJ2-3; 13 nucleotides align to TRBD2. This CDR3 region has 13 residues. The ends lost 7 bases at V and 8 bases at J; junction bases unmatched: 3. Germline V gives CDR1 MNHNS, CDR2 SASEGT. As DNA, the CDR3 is TGTGCCAGCATCGGACTAGCGGGAGCTACGCAGTATTTT. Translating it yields CASIGLAGATQYF.

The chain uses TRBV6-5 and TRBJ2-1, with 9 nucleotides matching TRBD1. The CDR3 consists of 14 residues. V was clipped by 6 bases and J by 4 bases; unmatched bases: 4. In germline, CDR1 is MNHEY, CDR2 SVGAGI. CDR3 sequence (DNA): TGTGCCAGCAGGGAAGGACAGGGGTACAATGAGCAGTTCTTC. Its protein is CASREGQGYNEQFF.

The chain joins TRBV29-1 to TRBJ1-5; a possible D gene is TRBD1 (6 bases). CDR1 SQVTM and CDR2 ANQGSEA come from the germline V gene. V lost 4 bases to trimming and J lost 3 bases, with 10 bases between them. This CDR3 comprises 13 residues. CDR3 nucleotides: TGCAGCGTTGCAGCAGGGGCCAATCAGCCCCAGCATTTT. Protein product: CSVAAGANQPQHF.

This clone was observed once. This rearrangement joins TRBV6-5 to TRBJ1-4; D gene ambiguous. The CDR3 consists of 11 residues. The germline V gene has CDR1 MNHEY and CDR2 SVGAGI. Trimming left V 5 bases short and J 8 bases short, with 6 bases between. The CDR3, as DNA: TGTGCCAGCAGTCTCTCCGAAAAACTGTTTTTT. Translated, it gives CASSLSEKLFF.

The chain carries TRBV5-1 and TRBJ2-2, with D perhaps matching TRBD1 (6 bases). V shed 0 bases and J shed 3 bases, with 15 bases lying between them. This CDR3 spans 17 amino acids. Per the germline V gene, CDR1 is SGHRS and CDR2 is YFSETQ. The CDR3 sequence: CASSLVVVGADTGELFF. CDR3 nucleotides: TGCGCCAGCAGCTTGGTAGTTGTGGGGGCAGACACCGGGGAGCTGTTTTTT. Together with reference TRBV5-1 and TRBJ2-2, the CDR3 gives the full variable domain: KAGVTQTPRYLIKTRGQQVTLSCSPISGHRSVSWYQQTPGQGLQFLFEYFSETQRNKGNFPGRFSGRQFSNSRSEMNVSTLELGDSALYLCASSLVVVGADTGELFFGEGSRLTVL.

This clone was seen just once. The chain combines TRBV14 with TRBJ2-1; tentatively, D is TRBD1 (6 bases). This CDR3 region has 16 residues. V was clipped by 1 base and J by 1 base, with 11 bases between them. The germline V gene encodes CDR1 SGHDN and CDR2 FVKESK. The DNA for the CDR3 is TGTGCCAGCAGCCAAGGGACAGTGTGGTCCTACAATGAGCAGTTCTTC. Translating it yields CASSQGTVWSYNEQFF.

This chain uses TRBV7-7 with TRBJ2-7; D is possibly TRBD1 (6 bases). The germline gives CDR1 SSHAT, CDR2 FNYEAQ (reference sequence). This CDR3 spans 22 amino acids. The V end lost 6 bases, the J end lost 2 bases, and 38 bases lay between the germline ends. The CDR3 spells CASRLRGVYPGHDTRRTYEQYF. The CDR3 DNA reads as TGTGCCAGCAGACTTAGGGGAGTATATCCGGGACACGATACTCGACGAACCTACGAGCAGTACTTC.

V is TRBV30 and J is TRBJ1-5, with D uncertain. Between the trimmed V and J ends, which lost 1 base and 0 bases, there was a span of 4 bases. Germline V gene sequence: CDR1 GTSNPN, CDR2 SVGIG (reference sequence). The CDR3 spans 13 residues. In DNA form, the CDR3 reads TGTGCCTGGAGTGGTGATAGCAATCAGCCCCAGCATTTT. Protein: CAWSGDSNQPQHF.

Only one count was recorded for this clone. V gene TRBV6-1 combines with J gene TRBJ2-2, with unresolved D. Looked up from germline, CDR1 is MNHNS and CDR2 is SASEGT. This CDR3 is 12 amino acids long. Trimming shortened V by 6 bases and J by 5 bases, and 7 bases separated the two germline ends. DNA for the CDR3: TGTGCCAGCAGCCCGACTACCGGGGAGCTGTTTTTT. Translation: CASSPTTGELFF.

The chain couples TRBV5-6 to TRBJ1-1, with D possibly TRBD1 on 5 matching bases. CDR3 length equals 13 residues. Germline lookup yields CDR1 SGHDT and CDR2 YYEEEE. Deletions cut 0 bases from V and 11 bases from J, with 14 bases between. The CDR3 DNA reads TGTGCCAGCAGCTTGGCCAGGGTTAGGGTTGCTTTCTTT. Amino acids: CASSLARVRVAFF.

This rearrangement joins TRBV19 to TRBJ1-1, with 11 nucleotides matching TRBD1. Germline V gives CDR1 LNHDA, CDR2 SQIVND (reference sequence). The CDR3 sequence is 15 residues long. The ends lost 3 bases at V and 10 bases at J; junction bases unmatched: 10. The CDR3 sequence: CASSIQGDRGFGAFF. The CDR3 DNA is TGTGCCAGTAGTATTCAGGGGGACAGGGGGTTCGGAGCTTTCTTT. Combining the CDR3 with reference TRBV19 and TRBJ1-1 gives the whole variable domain DGGITQSPKYLFRKEGQNVTLSCEQNLNHDAMYWYRQDPGQGLRLIYYSQIVNDFQKGDIAEGYSVSREKKESFPLTVTSAQKNPTAFYLCASSIQGDRGFGAFFGQGTRLTVV.

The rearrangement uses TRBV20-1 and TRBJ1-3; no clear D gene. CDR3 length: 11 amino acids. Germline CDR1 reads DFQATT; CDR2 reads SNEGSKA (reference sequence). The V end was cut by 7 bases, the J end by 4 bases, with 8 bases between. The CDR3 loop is CSGRFGNTIYF. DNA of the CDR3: TGCAGTGGGCGCTTCGGAAACACCATATATTTT.

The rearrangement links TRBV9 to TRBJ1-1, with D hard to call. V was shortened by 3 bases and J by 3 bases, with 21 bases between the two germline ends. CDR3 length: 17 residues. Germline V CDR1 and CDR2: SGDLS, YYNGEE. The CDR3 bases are TGTGCCAGCAGCGCCAACAATGGGGAGGACCCCCACACTGAAGCTTTCTTT. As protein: CASSANNGEDPHTEAFF.

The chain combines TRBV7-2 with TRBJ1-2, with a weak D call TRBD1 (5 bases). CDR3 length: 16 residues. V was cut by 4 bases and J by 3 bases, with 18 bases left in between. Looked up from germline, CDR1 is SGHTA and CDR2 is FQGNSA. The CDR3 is CASSSASGGGHYGYTF. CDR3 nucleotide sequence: TGTGCCAGCAGCTCCGCCTCGGGCGGGGGTCACTATGGCTACACCTTC.

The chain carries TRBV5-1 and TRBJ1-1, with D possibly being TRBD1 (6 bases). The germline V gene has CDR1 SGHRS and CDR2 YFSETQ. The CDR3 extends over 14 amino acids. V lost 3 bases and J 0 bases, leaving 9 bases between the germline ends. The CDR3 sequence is CASSSQGLNTEAFF. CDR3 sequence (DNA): TGCGCCAGCAGCTCACAGGGTTTGAACACTGAAGCTTTCTTT. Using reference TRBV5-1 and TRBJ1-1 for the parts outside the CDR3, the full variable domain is KAGVTQTPRYLIKTRGQQVTLSCSPISGHRSVSWYQQTPGQGLQFLFEYFSETQRNKGNFPGRFSGRQFSNSRSEMNVSTLELGDSALYLCASSSQGLNTEAFFGQGTRLTVV.

CDR3 DNA: TGTGCCAGCAGACTAGCTCGCAATGAGCAGTTCTTC. It translates to CASRLARNEQFF. The rearrangement joins TRBV27 to TRBJ2-1; TRBD2 might be the D (6 bases). The ends were cut back, 6 bases at V and 6 bases at J, with 9 bases in the middle. This CDR3 region has 12 residues. Per germline, CDR1 MNHEY and CDR2 SMNVEV (reference sequence).

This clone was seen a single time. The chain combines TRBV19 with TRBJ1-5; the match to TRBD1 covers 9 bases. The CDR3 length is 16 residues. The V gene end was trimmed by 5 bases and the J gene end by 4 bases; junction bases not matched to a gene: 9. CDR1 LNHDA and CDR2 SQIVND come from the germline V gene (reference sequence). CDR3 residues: CASSPRGQGWNQPQHF. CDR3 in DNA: TGTGCCAGTAGTCCCCGGGGACAGGGATGGAATCAGCCCCAGCATTTT.

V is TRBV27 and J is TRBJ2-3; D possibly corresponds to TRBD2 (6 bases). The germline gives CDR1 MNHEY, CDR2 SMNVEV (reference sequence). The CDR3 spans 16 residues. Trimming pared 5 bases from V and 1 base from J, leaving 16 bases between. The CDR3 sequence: CASSGDHGSRTDTQYF. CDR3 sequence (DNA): TGTGCCAGCAGTGGAGACCACGGGAGCCGCACAGATACGCAGTATTTT.

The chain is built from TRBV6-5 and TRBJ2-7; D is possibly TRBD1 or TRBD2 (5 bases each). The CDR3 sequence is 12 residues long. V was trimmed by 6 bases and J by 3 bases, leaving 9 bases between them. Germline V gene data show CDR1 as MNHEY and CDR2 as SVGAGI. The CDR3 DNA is TGTGCCAGCAGCCGGGGCCGCTACGAGCAGTACTTC. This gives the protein CASSRGRYEQYF.

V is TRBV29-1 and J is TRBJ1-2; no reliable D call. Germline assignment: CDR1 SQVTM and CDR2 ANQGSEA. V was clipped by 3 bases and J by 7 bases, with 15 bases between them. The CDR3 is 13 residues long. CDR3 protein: CSVENRQISGYTF. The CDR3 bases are TGCAGCGTTGAGAATAGGCAGATAAGTGGCTACACCTTC.